The present T cell receptor beta chain was sequenced within a study of response to subunit inactivated influenza vaccine listed by TCRdb under 2018. In terms of the full investigation: Deep quantitative profiling of the T cell receptor repertoire was used in the study to follow responses to a trivalent subunit inactivated influenza vaccine. The full study reports these points: The authors suggested that each seasonal influenza vaccination may recruit only a limited number of new T cells.

The library relied on RT-PCR. The listed sequencing device is Illumina HiSeq 2500. TCRdb applied fastp at Q25 and MiXCR to the public reads, then kept only in-frame beta chains. Rows merge per CDR3 protein into single entries with the most common DNA and genes. A total of around 200,000 distinct CDR3 sequences appear in this sample, roughly an eighth of them only once. The top ten hold 26% of the sample. Reading the germline V gene gives CDR1 KGHDR and CDR2 SFDVKD. V is reduced by 1 base and J by 0 bases, leaving a spacing of 14 bases between them. The CDR3 runs 17 amino acids, cysteine and phenylalanine included. The entry retains the CDR3 DNA only, 51 bases that are in frame from base 1. As regards this clonotype: Its antigen is unknown. No base quality information exists; no much larger clone differs at one position.

The sequence is built from TRBV24-1 and TRBJ2-5; the D gene is possibly TRBD1 or TRBD2, with 6 bases matching each. This receptor was obtained from a man between 45 and 60 years old who received an inactivated influenza vaccine. Donor details come from another sample of the same person, matched by shared clones. Sample: CD8+ T cells sorted from PBMCs, taken 4 to 6 days after vaccination. The DNA sequence is as follows: TGTGCCACCAGTGATTTCGGAGAAGGGGGGCACCAAGAGACCCAGTACTTC. The translation is CATSDFGEGGHQETQYF.